The 6 T cell receptor beta chains below all came from one sample that was sequenced in a study of blood T cell repertoires in COVID-19. Measured with immunoSEQ multiplex PCR; TCRdb has only the in-frame clones, and not every one. Of 250,000 or so clones in the sample, 84% were seen once. Specimen: peripheral blood. Receptors originate from a middle-aged woman who had recovered from COVID-19.

The V gene is TRBV7-2, the J gene TRBJ2-1, with no clear D. Germline CDR1 and CDR2: SGHTA and FQGNSA. V was shortened by 1 base and J by 6 bases, with 13 bases between the two germline ends. This CDR3 comprises 15 residues. CDR3 protein: CASSLGLSLSNEQFF. The DNA for the CDR3 is TGTGCCAGCAGCTTAGGACTCTCCCTTAGCAATGAGCAGTTCTTC. The complete variable domain, with remaining parts taken from reference TRBV7-2 and TRBJ2-1, reads GAGVSQSPSNKVTEKGKDVELRCDPISGHTALYWYRQSLGQGLEFLIYFQGNSAPDKSGLPSDRFSAERTGGSVSTLTIQRTQQEDSAVYLCASSLGLSLSNEQFFGPGTRLTVL.

The chain couples TRBV9 to TRBJ1-4; D remains ambiguous. Germline CDR1 is SGDLS and CDR2 is YYNGEE. With 0 bases removed from V and 14 bases from J, the gap between germline ends came to 17 bases. The CDR3 totals 14 residues. In DNA, the CDR3 is TGTGCCAGCAGCGTAGGGGAGGGAGGGCCGCCGCTGTTTTTT. Translated: CASSVGEGGPPLFF.

The J gene is TRBJ1-1, the V gene TRBV30, with a weak D call TRBD1 (6 bases). The germline V gene has CDR1 GTSNPN and CDR2 SVGIG (reference sequence). V was pared by 0 bases and J by 6 bases, with 8 bases between. The CDR3 covers 12 residues. Written as DNA, the CDR3 is TGTGCCTGGAGTGTACAGGGATCTGAAGCTTTCTTT. Translating gives CAWSVQGSEAFF.

The chain is built from TRBV27 and TRBJ2-7, with TRBD1 matching 7 bases. The CDR3 totals 14 residues. The V gene end was trimmed by 2 bases and the J gene end by 3 bases; junction bases not matched to a gene: 4. Germline values: CDR1 MNHEY, CDR2 SMNVEV (reference sequence). CDR3 residues: CASSLATGHYEQYF. The CDR3 DNA reads as TGTGCCAGCAGTTTAGCGACAGGGCACTACGAGCAGTACTTC.

The chain joins TRBV6-1 to TRBJ1-1; tentative D call: TRBD1 (6 bases). The germline gives CDR1 MNHNS, CDR2 SASEGT. With 0 bases removed from V and 7 bases from J, the gap between germline ends came to 18 bases. The CDR3 extends over 16 amino acids. The CDR3 is CASSEALQGKYSEAFF. The CDR3 DNA reads as TGTGCCAGCAGTGAAGCGCTTCAGGGGAAGTACAGTGAAGCTTTCTTT.

The chain joins TRBV19 to TRBJ1-5; D unclear. The CDR3 is made up of 18 amino acids. Looked up from germline, CDR1 is LNHDA and CDR2 is SQIVND (reference sequence). V dropped 6 bases and J dropped 2 bases, with 23 bases sitting between them. The CDR3 is CASSYLANVWLGNQPQHF. The CDR3 DNA is TGTGCCAGTAGCTATTTGGCCAACGTTTGGCTAGGCAATCAGCCCCAGCATTTT.